This T cell receptor (beta chain) was observed in a study of blood T cell repertoires in COVID-19 (dated by TCRdb to about 2020). Background for the entire study: Collaborator samples came from the United States, Italy and Spain and covered acute and convalescent phases of COVID-19. The material from the prospective study consisted of cDNA or gDNA derived from T cells, B-cell-depleted T cells, or PBMCs. Subjects who had been exposed to COVID-19, were actively infected with it, or had recovered from it provided the deeply sampled blood TCRbeta repertoires that made up the dataset. The repertoires were made available in a free public database intended to serve as a resource for research on the immune response to SARS-CoV-2. Samples came from the ongoing ImmuneRACE study (first 160 participants) plus 1,254 subjects from 6 global collaborators. A de-identified subject ID, COVID-19 status, age in years and sex were almost always included in the sample metadata. Where HLA class I and class II types were available, the types were taken from metadata supplied by the sample provider, not from assay-based typing.

TCRbeta CDR3 regions were amplified from genomic DNA using the immunoSEQ Assay, a bias-controlled multiplex PCR. For the original study's pipeline: Within the assay, amplification of reference gene primers was used to estimate how many nucleated cells each sample contained. Sequence reads were collapsed and filtered to measure the absolute abundance of every unique TCRbeta CDR3 rearrangement. Productive Simpson clonality was computed per sample as the square root of Simpson's diversity index over productive rearrangements. Entries here come from immuneACCESS through TCRdb and include only in-frame sequences with V and J called. Some clones fail to appear in such tables; in the studies checked, an unresolved V gene covers under half of the shortfall, and the cause of the remainder is unknown. V, J and clone size are those of that table, while D and trimming were read from the DNA. For this sample the table gives approximately 75,000 clones, of which about 79% were detected only once. The ten largest clones take up about 20% of the sample.

The collaborating institutions used their own protocols to collect whole blood in K2EDTA tubes. For TCRbeta analysis, collaborators shipped samples as frozen whole blood, isolated PBMCs, or DNA extracted from either of those sample types. Trimming costs V 0 bases and J 7 bases, and their ends lie 13 bases apart. For CDR1 and CDR2, the germline V gene (reference sequence) lists SGHKS and YYEKEE. The CDR3 sequence holds 14 residues, the cysteine and phenylalanine included. Here the CDR3 DNA is all that survives: 42 bases in frame from base 1. This clone was picked up one time. The specificity of this receptor is unknown. Per-nucleotide qualities are absent, and no much larger clonotype sits a single base away. Overall results and qualifications from the work: The quantity of clinical and demographic metadata differed by source and by participant and was supplied without curation.

The TCR was taken from a woman in her fifties or sixties with acute or convalescent COVID-19. The rearranged chain carries TRBV5-5 and TRBJ1-2; the D region possibly corresponds to TRBD1 (6 bases align). Sample: peripheral blood. In nucleotide form, the sequence is TGTGCCAGCAGCTTGGTATTACAGGGTAGTGGCTACACCTTC. Its protein product is CASSLVLQGSGYTF.